The entry that follows covers one TCR beta chain sequence. The CDR3 runs to 15 residues. Germline V gene data show CDR1 as KGHDR and CDR2 as SFDVKD. V lost 4 bases and J 2 bases, leaving 12 bases between the germline ends. Original analysis: Reference gene primer amplification in the assay estimated nucleated cell counts. Generated by immunoSEQ multiplex PCR, the TCRdb table keeps only in-frame clones and is missing some. V, J and clone size were drawn from that table, and D and trimming were deduced from the DNA. The sample has 100,000 to 150,000 clones, more than 85% seen once; the top ten hold around 2.1%. The data were obtained in a study of blood T cell repertoires in COVID-19. Study information: Acute and convalescent COVID-19 specimens originated in the United States, Italy and Spain. Sources were T cells, B-cell-depleted T cells, or PBMCs; the material itself was cDNA or gDNA.

Seattle's enrolled individuals joined amid active infection and were then monitored longitudinally. Sequencing input: peripheral blood. The chain joins TRBV24-1 to TRBJ2-3, with D possibly matching TRBD2 (6 bases). This receptor was identified in a man aged 45-65 years with COVID-19, enrolled during active disease. The CDR3 DNA follows: TGTGCCACCAGTGAGCGAGCGGGTCTCACAGATACGCAGTATTTT. It is translated as CATSERAGLTDTQYF.